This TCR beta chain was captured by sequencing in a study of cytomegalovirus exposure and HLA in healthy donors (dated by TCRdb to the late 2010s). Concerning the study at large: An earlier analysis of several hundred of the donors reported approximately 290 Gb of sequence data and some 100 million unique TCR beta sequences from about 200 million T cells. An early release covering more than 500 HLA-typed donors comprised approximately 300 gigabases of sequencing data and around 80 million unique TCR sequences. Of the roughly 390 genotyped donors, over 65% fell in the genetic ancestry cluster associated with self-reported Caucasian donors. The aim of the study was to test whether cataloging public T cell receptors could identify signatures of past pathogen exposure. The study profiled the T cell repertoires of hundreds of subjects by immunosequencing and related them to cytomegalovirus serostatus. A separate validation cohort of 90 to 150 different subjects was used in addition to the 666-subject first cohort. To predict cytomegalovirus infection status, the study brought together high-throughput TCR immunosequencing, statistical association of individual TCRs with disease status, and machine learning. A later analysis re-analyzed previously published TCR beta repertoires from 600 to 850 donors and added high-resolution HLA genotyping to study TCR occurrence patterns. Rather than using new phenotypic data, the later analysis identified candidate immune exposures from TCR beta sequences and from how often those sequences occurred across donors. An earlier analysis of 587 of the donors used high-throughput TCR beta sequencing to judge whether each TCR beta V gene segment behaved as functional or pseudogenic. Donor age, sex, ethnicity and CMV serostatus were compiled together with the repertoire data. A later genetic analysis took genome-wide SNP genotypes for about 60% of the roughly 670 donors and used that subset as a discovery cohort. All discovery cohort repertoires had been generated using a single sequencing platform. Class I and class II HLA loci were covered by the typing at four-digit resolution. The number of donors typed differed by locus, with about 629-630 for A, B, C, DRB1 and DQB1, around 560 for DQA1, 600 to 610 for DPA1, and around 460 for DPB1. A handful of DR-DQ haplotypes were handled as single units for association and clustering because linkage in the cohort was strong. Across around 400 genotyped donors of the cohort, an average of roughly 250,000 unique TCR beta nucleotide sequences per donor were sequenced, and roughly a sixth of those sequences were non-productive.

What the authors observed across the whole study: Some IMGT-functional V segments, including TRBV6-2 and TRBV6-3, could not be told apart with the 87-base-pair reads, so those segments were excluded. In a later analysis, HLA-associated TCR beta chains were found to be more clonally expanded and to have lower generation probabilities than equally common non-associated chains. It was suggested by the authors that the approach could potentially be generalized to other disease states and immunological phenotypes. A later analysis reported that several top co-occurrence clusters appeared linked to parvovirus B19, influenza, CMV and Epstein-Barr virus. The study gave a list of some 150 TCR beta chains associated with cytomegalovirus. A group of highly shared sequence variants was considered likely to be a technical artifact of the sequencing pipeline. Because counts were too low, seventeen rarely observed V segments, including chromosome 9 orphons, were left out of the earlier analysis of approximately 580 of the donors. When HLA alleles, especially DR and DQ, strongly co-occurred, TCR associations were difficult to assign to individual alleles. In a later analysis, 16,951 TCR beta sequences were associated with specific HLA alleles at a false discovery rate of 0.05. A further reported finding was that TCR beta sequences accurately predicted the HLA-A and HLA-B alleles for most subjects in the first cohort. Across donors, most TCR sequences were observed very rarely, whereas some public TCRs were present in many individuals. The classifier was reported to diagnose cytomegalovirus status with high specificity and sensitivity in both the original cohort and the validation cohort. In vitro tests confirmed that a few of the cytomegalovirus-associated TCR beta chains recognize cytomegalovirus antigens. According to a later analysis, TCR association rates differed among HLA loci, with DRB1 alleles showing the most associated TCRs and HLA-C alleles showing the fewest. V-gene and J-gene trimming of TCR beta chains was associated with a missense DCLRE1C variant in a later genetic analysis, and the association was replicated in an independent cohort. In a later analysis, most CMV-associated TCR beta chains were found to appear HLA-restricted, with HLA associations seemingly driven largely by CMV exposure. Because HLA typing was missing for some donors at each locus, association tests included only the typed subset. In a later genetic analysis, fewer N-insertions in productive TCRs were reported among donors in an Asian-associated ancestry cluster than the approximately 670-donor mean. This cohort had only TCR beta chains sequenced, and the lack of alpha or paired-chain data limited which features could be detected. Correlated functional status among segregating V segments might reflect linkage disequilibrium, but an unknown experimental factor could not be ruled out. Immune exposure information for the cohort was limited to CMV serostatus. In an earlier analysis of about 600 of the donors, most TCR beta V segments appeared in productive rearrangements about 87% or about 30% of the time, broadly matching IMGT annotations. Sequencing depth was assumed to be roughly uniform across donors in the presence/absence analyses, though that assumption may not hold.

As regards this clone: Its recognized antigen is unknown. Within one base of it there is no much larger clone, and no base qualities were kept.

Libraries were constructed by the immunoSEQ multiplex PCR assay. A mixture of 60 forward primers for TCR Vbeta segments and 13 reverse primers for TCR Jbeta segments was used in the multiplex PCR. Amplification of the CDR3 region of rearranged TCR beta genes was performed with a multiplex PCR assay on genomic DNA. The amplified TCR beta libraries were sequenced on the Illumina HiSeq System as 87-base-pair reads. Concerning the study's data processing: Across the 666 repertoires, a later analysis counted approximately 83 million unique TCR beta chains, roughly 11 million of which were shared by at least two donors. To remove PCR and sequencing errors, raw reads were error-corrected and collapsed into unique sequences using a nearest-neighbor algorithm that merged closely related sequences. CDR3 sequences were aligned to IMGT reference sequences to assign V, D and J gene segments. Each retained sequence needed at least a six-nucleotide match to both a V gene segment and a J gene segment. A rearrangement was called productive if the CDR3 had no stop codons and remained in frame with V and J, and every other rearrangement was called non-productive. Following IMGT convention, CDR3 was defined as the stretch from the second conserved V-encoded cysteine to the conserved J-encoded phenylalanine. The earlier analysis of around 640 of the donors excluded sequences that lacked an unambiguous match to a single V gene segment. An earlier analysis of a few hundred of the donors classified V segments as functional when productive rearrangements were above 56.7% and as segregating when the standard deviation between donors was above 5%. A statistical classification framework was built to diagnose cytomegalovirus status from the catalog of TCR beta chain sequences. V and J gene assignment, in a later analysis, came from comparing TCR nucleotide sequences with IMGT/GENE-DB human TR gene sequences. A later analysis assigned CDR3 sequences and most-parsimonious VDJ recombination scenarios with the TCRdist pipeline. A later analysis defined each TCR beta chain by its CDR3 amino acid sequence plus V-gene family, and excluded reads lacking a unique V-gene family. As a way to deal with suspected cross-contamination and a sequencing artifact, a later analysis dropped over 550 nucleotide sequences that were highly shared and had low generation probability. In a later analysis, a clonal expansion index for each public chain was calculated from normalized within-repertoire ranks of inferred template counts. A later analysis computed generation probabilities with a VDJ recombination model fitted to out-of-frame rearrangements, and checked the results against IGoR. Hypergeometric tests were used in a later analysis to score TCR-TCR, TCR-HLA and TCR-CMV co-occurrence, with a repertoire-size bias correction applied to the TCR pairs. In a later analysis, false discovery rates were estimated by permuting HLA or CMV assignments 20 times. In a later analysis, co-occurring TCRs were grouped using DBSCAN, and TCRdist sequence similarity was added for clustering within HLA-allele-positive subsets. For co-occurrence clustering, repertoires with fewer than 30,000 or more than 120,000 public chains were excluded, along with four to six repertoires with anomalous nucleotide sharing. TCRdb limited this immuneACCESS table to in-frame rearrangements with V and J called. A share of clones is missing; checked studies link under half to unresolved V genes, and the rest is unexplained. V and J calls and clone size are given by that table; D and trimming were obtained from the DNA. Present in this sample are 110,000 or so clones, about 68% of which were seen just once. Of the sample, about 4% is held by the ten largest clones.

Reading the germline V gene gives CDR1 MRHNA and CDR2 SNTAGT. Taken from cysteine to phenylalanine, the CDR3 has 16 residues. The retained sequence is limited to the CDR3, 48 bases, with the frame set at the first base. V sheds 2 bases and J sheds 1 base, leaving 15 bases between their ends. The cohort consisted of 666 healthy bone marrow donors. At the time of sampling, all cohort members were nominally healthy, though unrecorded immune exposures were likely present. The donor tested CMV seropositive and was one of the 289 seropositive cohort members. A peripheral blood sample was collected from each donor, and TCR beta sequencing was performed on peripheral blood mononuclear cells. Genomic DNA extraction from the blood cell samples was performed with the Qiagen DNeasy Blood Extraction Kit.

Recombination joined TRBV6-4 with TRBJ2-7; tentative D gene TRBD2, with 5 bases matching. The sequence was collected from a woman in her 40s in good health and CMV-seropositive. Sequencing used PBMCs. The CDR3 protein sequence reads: CASSDVGVAGSYEQYF. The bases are TGTGCCAGCAGTGACGTCGGGGTGGCCGGATCCTACGAGCAGTACTTC.